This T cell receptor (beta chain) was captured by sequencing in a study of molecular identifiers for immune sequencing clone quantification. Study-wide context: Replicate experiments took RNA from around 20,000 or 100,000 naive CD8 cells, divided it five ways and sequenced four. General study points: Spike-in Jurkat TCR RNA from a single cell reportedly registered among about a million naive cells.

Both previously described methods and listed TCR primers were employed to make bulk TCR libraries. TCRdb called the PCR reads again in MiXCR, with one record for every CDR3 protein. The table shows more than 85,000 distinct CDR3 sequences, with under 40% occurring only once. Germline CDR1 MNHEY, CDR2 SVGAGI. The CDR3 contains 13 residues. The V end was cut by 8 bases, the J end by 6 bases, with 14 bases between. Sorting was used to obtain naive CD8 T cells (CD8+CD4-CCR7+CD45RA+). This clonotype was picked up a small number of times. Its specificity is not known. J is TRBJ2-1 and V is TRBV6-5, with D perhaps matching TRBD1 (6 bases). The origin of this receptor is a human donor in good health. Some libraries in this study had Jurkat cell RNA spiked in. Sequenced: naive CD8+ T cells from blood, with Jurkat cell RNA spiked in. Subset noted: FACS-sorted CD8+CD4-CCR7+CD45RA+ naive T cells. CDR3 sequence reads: CASCGLGGNEQFF. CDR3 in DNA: TGTGCCAGCTGTGGTCTAGGGGGCAATGAGCAGTTCTTC.